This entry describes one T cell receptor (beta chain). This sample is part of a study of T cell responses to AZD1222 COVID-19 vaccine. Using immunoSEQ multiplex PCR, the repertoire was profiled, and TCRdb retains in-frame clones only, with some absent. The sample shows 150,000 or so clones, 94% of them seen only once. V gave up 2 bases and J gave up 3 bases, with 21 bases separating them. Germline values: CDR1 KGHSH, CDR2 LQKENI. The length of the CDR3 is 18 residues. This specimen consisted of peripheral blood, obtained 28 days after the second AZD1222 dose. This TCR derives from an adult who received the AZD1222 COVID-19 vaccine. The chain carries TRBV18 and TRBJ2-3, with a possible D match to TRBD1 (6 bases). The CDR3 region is CASSPMEPTGLRTDTQYF. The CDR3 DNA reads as TGTGCCAGCTCACCAATGGAGCCCACAGGGTTAAGAACAGATACGCAGTATTTT.